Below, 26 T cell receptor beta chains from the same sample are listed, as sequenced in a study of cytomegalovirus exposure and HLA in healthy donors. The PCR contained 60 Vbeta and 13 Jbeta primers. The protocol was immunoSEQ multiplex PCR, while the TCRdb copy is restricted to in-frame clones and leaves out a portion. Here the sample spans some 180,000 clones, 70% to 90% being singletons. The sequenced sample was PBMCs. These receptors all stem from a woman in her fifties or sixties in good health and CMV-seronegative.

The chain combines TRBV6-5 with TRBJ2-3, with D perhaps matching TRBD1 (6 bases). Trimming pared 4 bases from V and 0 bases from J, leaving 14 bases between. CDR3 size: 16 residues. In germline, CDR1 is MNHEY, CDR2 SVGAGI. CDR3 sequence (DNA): TGTGCCAGCAGTTTTTCAACAGGGCTAAGCACAGATACGCAGTATTTT. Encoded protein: CASSFSTGLSTDTQYF.

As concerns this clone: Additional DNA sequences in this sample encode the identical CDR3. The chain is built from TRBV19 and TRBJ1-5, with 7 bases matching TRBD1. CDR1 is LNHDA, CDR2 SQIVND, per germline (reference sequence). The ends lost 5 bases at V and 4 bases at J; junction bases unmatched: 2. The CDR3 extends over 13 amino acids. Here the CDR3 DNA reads TGTGCCAGTAGTGACAGGGTGAATCAGCCCCAGCATTTT. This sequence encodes CASSDRVNQPQHF.

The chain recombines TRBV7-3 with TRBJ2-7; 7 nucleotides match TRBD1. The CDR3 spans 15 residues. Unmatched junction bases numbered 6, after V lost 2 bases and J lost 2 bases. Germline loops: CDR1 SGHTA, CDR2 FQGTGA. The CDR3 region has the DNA TGTGCCAGCAGCTTAGGAGCGACAGGGCCCTACGAGCAGTACTTC. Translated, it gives CASSLGATGPYEQYF.

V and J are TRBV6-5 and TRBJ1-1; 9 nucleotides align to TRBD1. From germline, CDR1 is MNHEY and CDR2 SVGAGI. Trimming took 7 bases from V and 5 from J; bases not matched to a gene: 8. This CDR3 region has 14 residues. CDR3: CASTGTGRRTEAFF. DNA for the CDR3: TGTGCCAGCACGGGGACAGGGCGGAGGACTGAAGCTTTCTTT.

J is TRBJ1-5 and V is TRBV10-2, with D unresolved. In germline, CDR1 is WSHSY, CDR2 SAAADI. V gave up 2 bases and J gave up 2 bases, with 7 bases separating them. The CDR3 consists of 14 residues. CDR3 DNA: TGCGCCAGCAGTGAGCCCGGGGGCAATCAGCCCCAGCATTTT. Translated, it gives CASSEPGGNQPQHF.

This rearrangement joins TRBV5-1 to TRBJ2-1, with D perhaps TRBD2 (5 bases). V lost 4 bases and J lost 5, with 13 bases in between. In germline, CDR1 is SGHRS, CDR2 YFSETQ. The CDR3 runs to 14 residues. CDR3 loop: CASSVPGSHNEQFF. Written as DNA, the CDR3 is TGCGCCAGCAGCGTACCGGGAAGCCACAATGAGCAGTTCTTC.

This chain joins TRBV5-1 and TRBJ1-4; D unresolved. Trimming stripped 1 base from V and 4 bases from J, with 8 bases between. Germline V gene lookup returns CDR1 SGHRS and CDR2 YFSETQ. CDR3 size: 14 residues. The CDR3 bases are TGCGCCAGCAGCTTGAGCGAGGTTAATGAAAAACTGTTTTTT. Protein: CASSLSEVNEKLFF.

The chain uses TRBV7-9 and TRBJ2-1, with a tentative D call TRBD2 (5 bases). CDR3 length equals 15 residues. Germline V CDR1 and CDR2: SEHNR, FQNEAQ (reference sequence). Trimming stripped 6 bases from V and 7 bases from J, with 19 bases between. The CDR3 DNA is TGTGCCAGCAGAGAGGACTGGAAAGATGGGAATGAGCAGTTCTTC. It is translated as CASREDWKDGNEQFF.

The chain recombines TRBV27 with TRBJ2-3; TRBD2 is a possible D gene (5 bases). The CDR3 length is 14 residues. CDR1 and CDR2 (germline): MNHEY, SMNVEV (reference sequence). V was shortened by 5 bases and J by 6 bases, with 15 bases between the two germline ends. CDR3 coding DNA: TGTGCCAGCAGTCCTACCCCGGGAACGGATACGCAGTATTTT. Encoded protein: CASSPTPGTDTQYF.

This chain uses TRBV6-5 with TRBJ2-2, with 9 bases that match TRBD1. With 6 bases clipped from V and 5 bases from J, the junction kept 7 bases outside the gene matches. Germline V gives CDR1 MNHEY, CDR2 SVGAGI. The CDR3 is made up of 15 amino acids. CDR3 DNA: TGTGCCAGCAGACCGGGACAGGGTTGGACCGGGGAGCTGTTTTTT. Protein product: CASRPGQGWTGELFF.

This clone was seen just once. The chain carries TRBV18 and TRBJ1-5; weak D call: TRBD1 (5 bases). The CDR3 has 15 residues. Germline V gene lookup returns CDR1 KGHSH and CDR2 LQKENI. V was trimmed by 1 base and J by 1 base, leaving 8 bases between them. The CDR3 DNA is TGTGCCAGCTCACCACAGTGGGGCAGCAATCAGCCCCAGCATTTT. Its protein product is CASSPQWGSNQPQHF.

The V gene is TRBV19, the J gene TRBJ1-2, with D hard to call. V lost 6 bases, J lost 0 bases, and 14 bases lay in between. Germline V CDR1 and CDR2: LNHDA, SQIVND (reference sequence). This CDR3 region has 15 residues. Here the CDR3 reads CASSSSAIANYGYTF. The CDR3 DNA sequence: TGTGCCAGTAGCTCTAGCGCGATAGCTAACTATGGCTACACCTTC.

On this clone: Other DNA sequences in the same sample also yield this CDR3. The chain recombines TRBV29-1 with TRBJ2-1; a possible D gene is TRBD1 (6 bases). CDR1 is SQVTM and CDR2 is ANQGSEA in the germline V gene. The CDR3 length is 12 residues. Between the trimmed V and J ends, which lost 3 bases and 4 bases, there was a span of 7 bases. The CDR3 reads CSVDRGYNEQFF. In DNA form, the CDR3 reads TGCAGCGTTGATAGGGGGTACAATGAGCAGTTCTTC.

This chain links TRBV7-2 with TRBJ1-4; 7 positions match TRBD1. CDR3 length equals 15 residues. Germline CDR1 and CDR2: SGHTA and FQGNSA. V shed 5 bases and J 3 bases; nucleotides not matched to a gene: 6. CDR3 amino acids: CASSPRQGSNEKLFF. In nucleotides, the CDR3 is TGTGCCAGCAGCCCCCGACAGGGCTCTAATGAAAAACTGTTTTTT.

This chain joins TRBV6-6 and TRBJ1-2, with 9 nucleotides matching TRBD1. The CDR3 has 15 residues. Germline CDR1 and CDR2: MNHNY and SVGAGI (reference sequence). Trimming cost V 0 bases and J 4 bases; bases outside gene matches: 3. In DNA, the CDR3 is TGTGCCAGCAGTTACTCGTCGACAGGGGGCTATGGCTACACCTTC. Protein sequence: CASSYSSTGGYGYTF.

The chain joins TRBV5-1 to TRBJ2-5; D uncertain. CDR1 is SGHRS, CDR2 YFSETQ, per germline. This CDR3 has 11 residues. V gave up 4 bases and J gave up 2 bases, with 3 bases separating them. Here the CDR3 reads CASSVQETQYF. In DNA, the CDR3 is TGCGCCAGCAGCGTACAAGAGACCCAGTACTTC.

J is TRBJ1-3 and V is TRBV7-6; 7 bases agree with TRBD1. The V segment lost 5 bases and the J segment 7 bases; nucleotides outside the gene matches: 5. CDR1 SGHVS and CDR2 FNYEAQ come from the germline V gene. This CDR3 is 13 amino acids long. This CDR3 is CASSKGQRNTIYF. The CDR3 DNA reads TGTGCCAGCAGCAAGGGACAGAGGAACACCATATATTTT. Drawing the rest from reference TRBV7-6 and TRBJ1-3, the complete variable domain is GAGVSQSPRYKVTKRGQDVALRCDPISGHVSLYWYRQALGQGPEFLTYFNYEAQQDKSGLPNDRFSAERPEGSISTLTIQRTEQRDSAMYRCASSKGQRNTIYFGEGSWLTVV.

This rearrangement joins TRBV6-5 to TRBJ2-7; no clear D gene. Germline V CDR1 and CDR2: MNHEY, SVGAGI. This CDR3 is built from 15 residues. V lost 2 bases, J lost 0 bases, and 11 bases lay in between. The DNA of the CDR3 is TGTGCCAGCAGTTACGCCGAAACAGCCTCCTACGAGCAGTACTTC. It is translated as CASSYAETASYEQYF.

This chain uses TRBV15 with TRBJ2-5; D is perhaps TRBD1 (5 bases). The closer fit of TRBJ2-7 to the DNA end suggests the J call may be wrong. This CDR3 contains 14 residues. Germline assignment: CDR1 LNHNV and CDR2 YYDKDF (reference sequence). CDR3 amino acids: CATSRPDSSYEQYF. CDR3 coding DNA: TGTGCCACCAGCAGACCCGACAGCTCCTACGAGCAGTACTTC.

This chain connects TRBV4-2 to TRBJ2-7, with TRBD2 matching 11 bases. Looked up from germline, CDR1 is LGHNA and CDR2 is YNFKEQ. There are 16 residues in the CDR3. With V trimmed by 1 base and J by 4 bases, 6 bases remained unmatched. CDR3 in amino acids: CASSQAPGLAVYEQYF. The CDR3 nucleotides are TGTGCCAGCAGCCAAGCTCCGGGACTAGCGGTTTACGAGCAGTACTTC.

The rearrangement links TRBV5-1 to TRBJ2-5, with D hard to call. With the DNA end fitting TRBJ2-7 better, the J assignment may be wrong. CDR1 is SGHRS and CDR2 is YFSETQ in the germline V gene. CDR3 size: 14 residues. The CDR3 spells CASSLALEVYEQYF. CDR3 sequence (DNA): TGCGCCAGCAGCTTGGCCCTTGAAGTCTACGAGCAGTACTTC.

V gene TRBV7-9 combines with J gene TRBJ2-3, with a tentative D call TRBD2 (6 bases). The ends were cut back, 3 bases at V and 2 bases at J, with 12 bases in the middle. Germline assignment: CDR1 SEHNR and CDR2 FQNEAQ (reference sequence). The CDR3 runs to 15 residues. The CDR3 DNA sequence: TGTGCCAGCAGCTTCCGACTAGAGACCACAGATACGCAGTATTTT. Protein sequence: CASSFRLETTDTQYF.

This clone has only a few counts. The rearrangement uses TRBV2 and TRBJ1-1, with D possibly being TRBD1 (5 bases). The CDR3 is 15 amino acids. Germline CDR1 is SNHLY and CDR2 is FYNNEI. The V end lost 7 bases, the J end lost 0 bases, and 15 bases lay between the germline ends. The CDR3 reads CASTTDRRLNTEAFF. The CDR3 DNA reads TGTGCCAGCACGACAGACAGAAGACTGAACACTGAAGCTTTCTTT.

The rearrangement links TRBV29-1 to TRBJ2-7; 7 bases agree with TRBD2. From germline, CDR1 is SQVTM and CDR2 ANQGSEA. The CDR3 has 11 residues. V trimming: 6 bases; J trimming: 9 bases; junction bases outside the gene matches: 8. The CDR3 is CSVADGGRQYF. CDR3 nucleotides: TGCAGCGTCGCGGACGGGGGGAGGCAGTACTTC.

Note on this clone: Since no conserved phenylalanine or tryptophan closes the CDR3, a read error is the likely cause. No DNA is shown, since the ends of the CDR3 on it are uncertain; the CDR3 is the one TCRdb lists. This CDR3 is CASSQEASQPP. The genes are TRBV14 and TRBJ1-2; the table's D call TRBD1 went unverified against the DNA. The length of the CDR3 is 11 amino acids, counting both ends. Looked up from germline, CDR1 is SGHDN and CDR2 is FVKESK.

The CDR3 DNA sequence: TGTGCCAGCAGCGACGCGGGACTGAGAAGCGAGCAGTACTTC. Its translation is CASSDAGLRSEQYF. The chain is built from TRBV5-4 and TRBJ2-5; weak D call: TRBD2 (6 bases). The DNA end lines up better with TRBJ2-7; the J call may be wrong. This CDR3 has 14 amino acids. CDR1 SGHNT and CDR2 YYREEE come from the germline V gene (reference sequence).